The rows below give T cell receptor beta chains drawn from one sample of a study of long-term antiretroviral therapy in people with HIV. TCRdb's copy holds only in-frame clones and misses some; the assay was immunoSEQ multiplex PCR. The sample lists 30,000 to 40,000 clones, around 94% occurring once. This material consisted of unsorted PBMCs, taken 4.1 years after starting antiretroviral therapy. The receptor source for this set is a woman between 50 and 59 years old with HIV. Both conserved end residues are part of each CDR3. The order of the fields is V gene, clone size, J gene, CDR3 protein. Rows give clone size only sometimes, using once, few, many, or a class for an expanded clone.

V gene: TRBV4-1
clone size: .
J gene: TRBJ2-5
CDR3 protein: CASSRSRTEKETQYF

V gene: TRBV4-3
clone size: .
J gene: TRBJ2-1
CDR3 protein: CASSQEVAGGSNEQFF

V gene: TRBV2
clone size: once
J gene: TRBJ1-5
CDR3 protein: CASSGQVNQPQHF

V gene: TRBV9
clone size: .
J gene: TRBJ2-2
CDR3 protein: CASSVDWETGSSGTNTGELFF

V gene: TRBV5-1
clone size: .
J gene: TRBJ2-7
CDR3 protein: CASSLAVTDRNYEQYF

V gene: TRBV7-2
clone size: once
J gene: TRBJ2-7
CDR3 protein: CASSPLGRGNYEQYF

V gene: TRBV7-3
clone size: .
J gene: TRBJ1-1
CDR3 protein: CASSLGLTGGGFTEAFF

V gene: TRBV18
clone size: once
J gene: TRBJ2-4
CDR3 protein: CASSPAVGGVQYF

V gene: TRBV7-9
clone size: .
J gene: TRBJ2-3
CDR3 protein: CASSLRDDSPGDTQYF

V gene: TRBV10-3
clone size: .
J gene: TRBJ2-7
CDR3 protein: CAISPGAISRSYEQYF

V gene: TRBV9
clone size: .
J gene: TRBJ1-3
CDR3 protein: CASSVGTGGAGGNTIYF

V gene: TRBV11-2
clone size: .
J gene: TRBJ2-7
CDR3 protein: CASSWGQGAGEQYF

V gene: TRBV30
clone size: .
J gene: TRBJ1-1
CDR3 protein: CAWTDSLNTEAFF

V gene: TRBV27
clone size: .
J gene: TRBJ1-1
CDR3 protein: CASSPWDRPRNTEAFF

V gene: TRBV7-3
clone size: .
J gene: TRBJ2-2
CDR3 protein: CASKDSNTGELFF

V gene: TRBV5-4
clone size: .
J gene: TRBJ1-3
CDR3 protein: CASSLSQAHSGNTIYF

V gene: TRBV7-2
clone size: .
J gene: TRBJ1-1
CDR3 protein: CASSLIPNTEAFF

V gene: TRBV15
clone size: .
J gene: TRBJ2-5
CDR3 protein: CATSSGQDQETQYF

V gene: TRBV4-2
clone size: .
J gene: TRBJ2-2
CDR3 protein: CASSQEIGLADTGELFF

V gene: TRBV2
clone size: .
J gene: TRBJ2-5
CDR3 protein: CASRARQETQYF